These 5 T cell receptor beta chains were sequenced from one sample in a study of a mutant IDH1 vaccine in newly diagnosed glioma. Assay: immunoSEQ multiplex PCR; the TCRdb copy retains only in-frame clones and omits some. The table records some 10,000 clones, more than 75% of them present only once. The time point: week 5, during vaccination. The vaccine gave 300 ug of a 20-mer mutant IDH1 peptide subcutaneously per dose. No antigens are known for them. Sequencing used PBMCs, obtained from a glioma patient whose treatment included an IDH1 peptide vaccine. The receptor set was obtained from a woman in her thirties or forties with glioma. Some clones in this sample may be carry-over from other donors' samples.

This clone was detected once. V gene TRBV7-9 combines with J gene TRBJ1-1; a weak D match, TRBD1 (5 bases). The ends were cut back, 5 bases at V and 0 bases at J, with 16 bases in the middle. The CDR3 sequence is 16 residues long. Germline V CDR1 and CDR2: SEHNR, FQNEAQ (reference sequence). The CDR3 loop is CASSPQGEWLNTEAFF. CDR3 sequence (DNA): TGTGCCAGCAGCCCTCAAGGGGAGTGGCTGAACACTGAAGCTTTCTTT.

The gene calls are TRBV11-3 and TRBJ2-3, with D tentatively TRBD1 (6 bases). The germline V and J ends were trimmed by 4 bases and 5 bases, with 16 bases remaining between them. CDR3 length equals 15 residues. Germline V gene data show CDR1 as SGHNT and CDR2 as YENEEA. Here the CDR3 DNA reads TGTGCCAGCAGCTCTCGGGGACACTTGGTAGATACGCAGTATTTT. It codes for CASSSRGHLVDTQYF.

V is TRBV27 and J is TRBJ1-2, with 8 bases fitting TRBD1. Trimming removed 6 bases from V and 3 bases from J; junction bases left unmatched: 3. The CDR3 has 13 residues. Germline values: CDR1 MNHEY, CDR2 SMNVEV (reference sequence). CDR3 DNA: TGTGCCAGCAGCCGGGACAGGTACTATGGCTACACCTTC. This gives the protein CASSRDRYYGYTF.

Only a few counts were recorded for this clone. The gene calls are TRBV28 and TRBJ1-1; D possibly corresponds to TRBD1 (6 bases). V was pared by 3 bases and J by 4 bases, with 12 bases between. The CDR3 totals 14 residues. The germline gives CDR1 MDHEN, CDR2 SYDVKM. The CDR3 sequence is CASSLGRGSTEAFF. CDR3 bases: TGTGCCAGCAGTTTGGGCAGGGGAAGCACTGAAGCTTTCTTT.

The gene calls are TRBV5-6 and TRBJ2-1; 7 bases line up with TRBD1. The CDR3 has 17 amino acids. Trimming at V came to 0 bases and at J to 6 bases, leaving 12 bases not matched to a gene. Germline-derived CDR1 and CDR2 are SGHDT and YYEEEE. CDR3 protein: CASSLEVGQVLGNEQFF. As DNA, the CDR3 is TGTGCCAGCAGCTTGGAAGTCGGACAGGTTCTTGGCAATGAGCAGTTCTTC.